This entry features one TCR beta chain sequence. Profiled with immunoSEQ multiplex PCR; TCRdb holds only in-frame clones, not every one. Among approximately 110,000 clones listed, 75% to 90% were seen once. The record originates from a study of blood T cell repertoires in COVID-19. For the study at large: The United States, Italy and Spain were the sources of the acute and convalescent COVID-19 samples. The analysed material was cDNA or gDNA that came from T cells, B-cell-depleted T cells, or PBMCs.

The sequencing input was peripheral blood. This sequence was found in a woman between 50 and 59 years old with acute or convalescent COVID-19.

CDR3 sequence: CATSARVTSGMNTGELFF. The CDR3 DNA reads TGTGCCACCAGTGCCCGGGTGACTAGCGGGATGAACACCGGGGAGCTGTTTTTT. The chain combines TRBV24-1 with TRBJ2-2; 11 bases map to TRBD2. V gave up 5 bases and J gave up 1 base; unmatched junction bases: 8. Germline assignment: CDR1 KGHDR and CDR2 SFDVKD. This CDR3 is built from 18 residues.